This TCR beta chain was recorded in a study of long-term antiretroviral therapy in people with HIV. A remark on this clone: Its antigen is still unknown.

The CDR3 contains 14 residues. V lost 2 bases, J lost 3 bases, and 8 bases lay in between. Germline V gene sequence: CDR1 SGHRS, CDR2 YFSETQ. Study-level findings and limits: Regardless of time point, clones expanded before ART dominated the repertoire. HIV repertoires showed narrower CDR3 length ranges than controls.

They ran version v3.0 of the immunoSEQ assay at survey level. For each individual sample, sequencing targeted 40,000-50,000 T-cell genomes. Produced via immunoSEQ multiplex PCR; TCRdb's table is partial and in-frame only. The data contain 18,000 or so clones, around 91% of them singletons. Participants with HIV, all of them, were treated in the United States. V usage is TRBV5-1 and J usage is TRBJ1-4; the D gene is possibly TRBD1 (5 bases). Here the sequenced sample was unsorted PBMCs, taken 3 years after starting antiretroviral therapy. This TCR derives from a man aged 45-65 years with HIV. Here the CDR3 reads CASSFSGANEKLFF. CDR3 DNA: TGCGCCAGCAGCTTCTCGGGGGCTAATGAAAAACTGTTTTTT.